This T cell receptor (beta chain) was observed in a study of T cell responses to AZD1222 COVID-19 vaccine. In the case of this clone: What it binds is not known. Other DNA sequences in this specimen translate into the identical CDR3.

Findings and limits, study-wide: Receipt of two AZD1222 doses was followed by a rise in Spike-specific TCR breadth and depth. Vaccine-associated CD4 TCRs ranged over spike, dominating at 160-218 and 743-854. Reports indicate that nearly half of spike-specific TCRs are directed at unmutated variant regions. Most donors were white British and more were female, and clonal diversity was possibly underestimated.

Method: immunoSEQ multiplex PCR; TCRdb's copy keeps in-frame clones and lacks some. The sample holds 130,000 to 150,000 clones; about 89% are singletons and the top ten take approximately 2.9%. The source is an adult in good health. The material sequenced was peripheral blood, taken on day 0 of MenACWY control vaccination.

The CDR3 nucleotides are TGTGCCAGCAGCCCCCGGGACAGGGGGGGCACCGGGGAGCTGTTTTTT. Protein sequence: CASSPRDRGGTGELFF. The chain couples TRBV9 to TRBJ2-2; 11 positions match TRBD1. The J segment lost 4 bases and the V segment lost 4 bases, leaving 6 bases of the junction unmatched. Germline CDR1 SGDLS, CDR2 YYNGEE. CDR3 size: 16 residues.